The T cell receptor beta chain described here comes from a study of T cell responses to AZD1222 COVID-19 vaccine. Study observations and caveats: Most donors were white British and more were female, and clonal diversity was possibly underestimated. Vaccine-related CD4 TCRs covered spike, predominating at 160-218 and 743-854. Only a handful of AZD1222 recipients were seropositive at baseline.

The CDR3 has 13 amino acids. The V end lost 3 bases, the J end lost 3 bases, and 8 bases lay between the germline ends. The V gene's germline CDR1 is SGHRS and CDR2 YFSETQ. Comments on this clone: What it recognizes is unknown.

Sequencing used immunoSEQ multiplex PCR; TCRdb keeps in-frame clones, though not all of them. The table lists more than 100,000 clones, 88% of them singletons. V is TRBV5-1 and J is TRBJ2-3, with a weak D call TRBD2 (6 bases). The sequencing used peripheral blood, collected on day 0 of AZD1222 vaccination. This TCR derives from an adult in good health. CDR3 loop: CASSSGGTDTQYF. The CDR3 coding sequence is TGCGCCAGCAGCTCTGGGGGGACAGATACGCAGTATTTT.